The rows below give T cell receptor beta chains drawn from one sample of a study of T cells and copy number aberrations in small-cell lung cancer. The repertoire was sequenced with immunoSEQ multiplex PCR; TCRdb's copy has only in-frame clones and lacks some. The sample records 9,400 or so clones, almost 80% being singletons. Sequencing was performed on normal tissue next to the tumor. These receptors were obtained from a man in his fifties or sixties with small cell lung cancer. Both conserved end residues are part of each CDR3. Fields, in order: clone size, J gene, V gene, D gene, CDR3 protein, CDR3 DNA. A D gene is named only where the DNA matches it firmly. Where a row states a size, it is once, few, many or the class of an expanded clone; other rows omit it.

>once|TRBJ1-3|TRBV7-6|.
CASSLTGAGNTIYF
TGTGCCAGCAGCTTGACAGGAGCCGGAAACACCATATATTTT
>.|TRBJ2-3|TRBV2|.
CASTTWLGSDTQYF
TGTGCCAGCACAACTTGGTTGGGGTCAGATACGCAGTATTTT
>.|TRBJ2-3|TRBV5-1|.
CASSLIPADTQYF
TGCGCCAGCAGCTTGATACCAGCAGATACGCAGTATTTT
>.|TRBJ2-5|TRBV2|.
CASRDTRAHQETQYF
TGTGCCAGCAGGGACACTAGGGCCCACCAAGAGACCCAGTACTTC
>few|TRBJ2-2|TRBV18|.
CASSSNTGELFF
TGTGCCAGCTCATCGAACACCGGGGAGCTGTTTTTT
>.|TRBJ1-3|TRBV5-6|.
CASSRVVGNTIYF
TGTGCCAGCAGCCGCGTCGTTGGAAACACCATATATTTT
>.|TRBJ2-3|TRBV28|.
CASSLLGSSADTQYF
TGTGCCAGCAGTTTACTCGGGAGTAGCGCAGATACGCAGTATTTT
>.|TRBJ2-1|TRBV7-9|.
CASSPGTYYNEQFF
TGTGCCAGCAGTCCGGGCACATACTACAATGAGCAGTTCTTC
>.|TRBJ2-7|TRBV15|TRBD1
CATSRDLTGISYEQYF
TGTGCCACCAGCAGAGATCTGACAGGGATCTCCTACGAGCAGTACTTC
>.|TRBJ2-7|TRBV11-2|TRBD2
CASSLGLAGLSSYEQYF
TGTGCCAGCAGCCTAGGACTAGCGGGGCTGAGCTCCTACGAGCAGTACTTC
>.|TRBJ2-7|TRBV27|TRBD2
CASSLSPSGSMYF
TGTGCCAGCAGTTTATCCCCTAGCGGGAGCATGTACTTC
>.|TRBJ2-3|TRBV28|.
CASSFGVNPPDTQYF
TGTGCCAGCAGTTTTGGGGTTAACCCCCCAGATACGCAGTATTTT
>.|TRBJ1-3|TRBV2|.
CASSALGASGNTIYF
TGTGCCAGCAGCGCCCTGGGGGCCTCTGGAAACACCATATATTTT
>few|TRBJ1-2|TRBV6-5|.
CASSYGVNYGYTF
TGTGCCAGCAGTTACGGGGTTAACTATGGCTACACCTTC
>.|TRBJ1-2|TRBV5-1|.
CASSLGNSANYGYTF
TGCGCCAGCAGCTTGGGTAACAGCGCTAACTATGGCTACACCTTC
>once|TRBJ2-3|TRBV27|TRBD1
CASSFYTGGTDTQYF
TGTGCCAGCAGTTTTTATACAGGGGGCACAGATACGCAGTATTTT
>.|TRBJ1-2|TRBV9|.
CASSVGGGTSGYTF
TGTGCCAGCAGCGTAGGGGGCGGAACCAGCGGCTACACCTTC
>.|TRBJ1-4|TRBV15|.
CATSRGGLGGNEKLFF
TGTGCCACCAGCAGAGGTGGACTCGGGGGGAATGAAAAACTGTTTTTT
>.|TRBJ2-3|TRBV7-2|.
CASSLGGIGERDTQYF
TGTGCCAGCAGCTTAGGAGGGATCGGAGAAAGGGATACGCAGTATTTT
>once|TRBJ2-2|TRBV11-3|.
CASSGDRVTGELFF
TGTGCCAGCAGCGGAGACCGAGTCACCGGGGAGCTGTTTTTT
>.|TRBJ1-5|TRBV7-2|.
CASSTDQGLPQHF
TGTGCCAGCAGCACCGACCAGGGGTTGCCCCAGCATTTT
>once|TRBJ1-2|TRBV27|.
CASSTLGGGPAFGYTF
TGTGCCAGCAGTACCCTAGGAGGAGGGCCTGCCTTTGGCTATACCTTC
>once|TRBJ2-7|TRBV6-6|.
CASSIIYEQYF
TGTGCCAGCTCTATTATTTACGAGCAGTACTTC
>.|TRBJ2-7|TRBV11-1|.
CASSLNLGYSYEQYF
TGTGCCAGCAGCTTAAATCTGGGTTACTCCTACGAGCAGTACTTC
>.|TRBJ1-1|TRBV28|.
CASSLAGYKAFF
TGTGCCAGCAGCTTAGCGGGGTACAAAGCTTTCTTT
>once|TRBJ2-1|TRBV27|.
CASSPIYRDSEQFF
TGTGCCAGCAGCCCCATCTACCGAGATAGCGAACAGTTCTTC
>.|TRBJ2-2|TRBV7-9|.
CASSFGLGGSGELFF
TGTGCCAGCAGCTTTGGACTAGGGGGCTCCGGGGAGCTGTTTTTT
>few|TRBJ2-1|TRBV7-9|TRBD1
CASSKEQGWAYNEQFF
TGTGCCAGCAGCAAAGAACAGGGGTGGGCCTACAATGAGCAGTTCTTC
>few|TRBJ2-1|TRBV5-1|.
CASSSSSFGNEQFF
TGCGCCAGCAGCTCTTCTAGCTTCGGCAATGAGCAGTTCTTC
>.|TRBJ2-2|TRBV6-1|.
CASSALANTGELFF
TGTGCCAGCAGTGCACTAGCGAACACCGGGGAGCTGTTTTTT
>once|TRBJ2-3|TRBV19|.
CATCLEHTDTQYF
TGTGCCACGTGCCTTGAGCACACAGATACGCAGTATTTT
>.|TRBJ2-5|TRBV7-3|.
CASSFSSLETQYF
TGTGCCAGCAGCTTTAGTAGCTTGGAGACCCAGTACTTC
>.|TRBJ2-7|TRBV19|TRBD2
CASSTQRGAGVSYEQYF
TGTGCCAGTAGTACCCAACGCGGAGCGGGAGTAAGCTACGAGCAGTACTTC
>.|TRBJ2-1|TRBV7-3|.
CASSRRTGPSYNEQFF
TGTGCCAGCAGCCGAAGAACAGGTCCTTCCTACAATGAGCAGTTCTTC
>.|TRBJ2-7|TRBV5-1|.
CASSPDDLLWEQYF
TGCGCCAGCAGCCCCGACGACCTCCTTTGGGAGCAGTACTTC
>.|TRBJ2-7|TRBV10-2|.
CASSESPFRFPGGEQYF
TGCGCCAGCAGTGAGTCCCCGTTCCGGTTCCCAGGGGGGGAGCAGTACTTC
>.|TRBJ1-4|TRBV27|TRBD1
CASSLGQGHEKLFF
TGTGCCAGCAGTTTAGGACAGGGGCACGAAAAACTGTTTTTT
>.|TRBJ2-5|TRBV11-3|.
CASTREHQETQYF
TGTGCCAGCACCAGGGAACACCAAGAGACCCAGTACTTC
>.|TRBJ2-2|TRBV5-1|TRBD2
CASSPGLAGATTGELFF
TGCGCCAGCAGCCCGGGACTAGCGGGAGCGACCACCGGGGAGCTGTTTTTT
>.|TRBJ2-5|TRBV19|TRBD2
CASSSGTSGNQETQYF
TGTGCCAGTAGTTCCGGGACTAGTGGGAACCAAGAGACCCAGTACTTC
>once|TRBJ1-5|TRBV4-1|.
CASSQDGHQPQHF
TGCGCCAGCAGCCAAGATGGGCATCAGCCCCAGCATTTT
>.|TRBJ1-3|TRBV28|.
CASIPDLRGTIYF
TGTGCCAGCATCCCAGACCTTCGGGGCACCATATATTTT
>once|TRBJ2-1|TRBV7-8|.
CASSRGVALLF
TGTGCCAGCAGCCGAGGAGTGGCCTTGCTCTTC
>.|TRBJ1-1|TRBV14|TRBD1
CASSQHLLQGDTEAFF
TGTGCCAGCAGCCAACACCTCTTACAGGGGGACACTGAAGCTTTCTTT
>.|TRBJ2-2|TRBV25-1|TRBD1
CASSSRKTGFTGELFF
TGTGCCAGCAGCAGCCGGAAGACAGGGTTCACCGGGGAGCTGTTTTTT
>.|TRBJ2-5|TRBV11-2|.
CASSPQGFGQETQYF
TGTGCCAGCAGCCCACAGGGCTTCGGCCAAGAGACCCAGTACTTC
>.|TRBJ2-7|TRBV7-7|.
CASSETPHYEQYF
TGTGCTAGCAGCGAGACACCCCACTACGAGCAGTACTTC